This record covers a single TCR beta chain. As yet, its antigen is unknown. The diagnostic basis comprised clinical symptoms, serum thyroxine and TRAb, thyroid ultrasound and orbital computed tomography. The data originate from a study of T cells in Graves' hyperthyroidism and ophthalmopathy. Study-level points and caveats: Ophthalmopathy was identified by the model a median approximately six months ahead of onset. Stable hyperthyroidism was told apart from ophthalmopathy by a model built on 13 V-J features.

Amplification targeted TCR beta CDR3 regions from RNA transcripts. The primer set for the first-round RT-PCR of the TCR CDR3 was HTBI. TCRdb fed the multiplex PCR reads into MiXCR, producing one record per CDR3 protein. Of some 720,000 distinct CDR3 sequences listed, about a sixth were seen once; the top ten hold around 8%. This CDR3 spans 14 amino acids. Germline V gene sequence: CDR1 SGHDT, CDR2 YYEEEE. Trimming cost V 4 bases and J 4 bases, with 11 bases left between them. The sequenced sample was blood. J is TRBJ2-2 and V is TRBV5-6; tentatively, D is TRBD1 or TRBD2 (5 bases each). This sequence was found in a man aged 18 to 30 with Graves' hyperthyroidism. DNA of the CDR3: TGTGCCAGCAGCACCCGAGGGACCACCGGGGAGCTGTTTTTT. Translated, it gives CASSTRGTTGELFF.